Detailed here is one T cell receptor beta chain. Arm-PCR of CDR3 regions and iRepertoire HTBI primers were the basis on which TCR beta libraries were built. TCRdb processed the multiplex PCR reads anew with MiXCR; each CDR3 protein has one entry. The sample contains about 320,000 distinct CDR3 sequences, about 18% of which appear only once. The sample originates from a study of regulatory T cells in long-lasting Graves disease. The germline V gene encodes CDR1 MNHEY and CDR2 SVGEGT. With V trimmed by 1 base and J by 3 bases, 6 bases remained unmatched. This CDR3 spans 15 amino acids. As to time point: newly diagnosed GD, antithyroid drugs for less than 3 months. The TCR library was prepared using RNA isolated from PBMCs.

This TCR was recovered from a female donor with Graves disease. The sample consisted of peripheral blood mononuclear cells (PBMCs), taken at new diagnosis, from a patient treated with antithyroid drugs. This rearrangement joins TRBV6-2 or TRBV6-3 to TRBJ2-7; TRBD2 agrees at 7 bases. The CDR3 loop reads CASSYLAAGYYEQYF. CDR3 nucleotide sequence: TGTGCCAGCAGTTACTTGGCAGCGGGATACTACGAGCAGTACTTC.